These 2 T cell receptor beta chains share one sample of origin, sequenced in a study of early stage breast cancer tumors. Using immunoSEQ multiplex PCR, the repertoire was profiled, and TCRdb retains in-frame clones only, with some absent. The sample comprises about 5,000 clones, 64% of which are singletons, and approximately 25% rests with the top ten. Sequencing was done on a sample of breast tumor tissue. The receptors here all came from a person aged 45-60 years with breast cancer.

The chain joins TRBV5-1 to TRBJ2-5; 7 bases match TRBD2. V lost 5 bases to trimming and J lost 3 bases; unmatched junction nucleotides: 1. The CDR3 is made up of 12 amino acids. The germline V gene encodes CDR1 SGHRS and CDR2 YFSETQ. CDR3 loop: CASSRGEETQYF. DNA for the CDR3: TGCGCCAGCAGTCGGGGGGAAGAGACCCAGTACTTC.

This clone was seen just once. The chain joins TRBV5-1 to TRBJ1-5; tentatively, D is TRBD1 (5 bases). Germline loops: CDR1 SGHRS, CDR2 YFSETQ. V lost 0 bases, J lost 7 bases, and 11 bases lay in between. This CDR3 spans 14 amino acids. This chain's CDR3 is CASSLEGSGQPQHF. The CDR3, as DNA: TGCGCCAGCAGCTTGGAGGGGTCGGGCCAGCCCCAGCATTTT.